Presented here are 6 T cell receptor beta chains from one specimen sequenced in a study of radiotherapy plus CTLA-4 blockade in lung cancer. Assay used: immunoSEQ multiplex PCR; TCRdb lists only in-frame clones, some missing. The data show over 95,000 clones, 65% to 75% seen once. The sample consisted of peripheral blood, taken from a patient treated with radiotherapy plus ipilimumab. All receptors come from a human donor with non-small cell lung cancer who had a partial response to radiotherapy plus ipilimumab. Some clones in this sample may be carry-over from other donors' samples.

CDR3 nucleotide sequence: TGTGCCAGCTCAGGACAGTGGGGTCTCAATCAGCCCCAGCATTTT. Encoded protein: CASSGQWGLNQPQHF. The chain combines TRBV18 with TRBJ1-5; possibly TRBD1 for D (6 bases). The germline V gene has CDR1 KGHSH and CDR2 LQKENI. Trimming removed 5 bases at V and 3 bases at J, with 14 bases between. The CDR3 is 15 residues long.

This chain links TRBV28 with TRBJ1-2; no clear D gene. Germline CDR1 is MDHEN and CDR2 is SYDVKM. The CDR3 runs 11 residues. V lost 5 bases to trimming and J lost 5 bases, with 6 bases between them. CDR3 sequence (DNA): TGTGCCAGCAGTATTAATTATGGCTACACCTTC. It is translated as CASSINYGYTF.

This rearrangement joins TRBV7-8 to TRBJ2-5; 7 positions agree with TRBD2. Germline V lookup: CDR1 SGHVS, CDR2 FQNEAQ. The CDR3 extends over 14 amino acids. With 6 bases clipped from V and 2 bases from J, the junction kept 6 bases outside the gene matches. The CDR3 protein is CASRGWGGQETQYF. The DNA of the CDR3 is TGTGCCAGCAGGGGTTGGGGGGGACAAGAGACCCAGTACTTC.

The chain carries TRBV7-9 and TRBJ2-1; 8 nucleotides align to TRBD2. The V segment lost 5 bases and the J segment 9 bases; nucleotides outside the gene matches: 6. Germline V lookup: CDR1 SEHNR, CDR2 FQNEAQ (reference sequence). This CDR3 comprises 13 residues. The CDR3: CASSKSGGAEQFF. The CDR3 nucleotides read TGTGCCAGCAGCAAATCGGGGGGGGCTGAGCAGTTCTTC. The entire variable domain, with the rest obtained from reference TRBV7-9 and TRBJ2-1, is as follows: DTGVSQNPRHKITKRGQNVTFRCDPISEHNRLYWYRQTLGQGPEFLTYFQNEAQLEKSRLLSDRFSAERPKGSFSTLEIQRTEQGDSAMYLCASSKSGGAEQFFGPGTRLTVL.

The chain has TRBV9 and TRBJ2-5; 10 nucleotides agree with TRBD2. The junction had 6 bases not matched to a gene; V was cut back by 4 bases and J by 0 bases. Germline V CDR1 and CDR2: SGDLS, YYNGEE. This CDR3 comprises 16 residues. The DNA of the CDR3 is TGTGCCAGCAGCCCAGGACTAGCGGCGTACCAAGAGACCCAGTACTTC. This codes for CASSPGLAAYQETQYF.

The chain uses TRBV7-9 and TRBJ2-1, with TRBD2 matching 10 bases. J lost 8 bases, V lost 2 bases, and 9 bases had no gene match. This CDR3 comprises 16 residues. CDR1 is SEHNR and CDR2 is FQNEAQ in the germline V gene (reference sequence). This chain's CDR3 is CASSLTRLAGGYEQFF. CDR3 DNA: TGTGCCAGCAGCTTAACCCGGTTAGCGGGAGGCTATGAGCAGTTCTTC.